This TCR beta chain was captured in a study of cytomegalovirus exposure and HLA in healthy donors. Findings and caveats of the study: HLA restriction was apparent for most CMV-associated TCR beta chains in a later analysis.

Primers included in the PCR were 60 Vbeta and 13 Jbeta primers. Repertoires were generated with immunoSEQ multiplex PCR, while TCRdb's copy carries only in-frame clones and drops some. Of roughly 200,000 clones listed, roughly four fifths are singletons. About this clone: What it binds is unknown.

Germline V CDR1 and CDR2: SGHRS, YFSETQ. The CDR3 is made up of 12 amino acids. This sequence originates from a man aged 25 to 40 in good health and CMV-seronegative. The sequenced sample consisted of PBMCs. V usage is TRBV5-1 and J usage is TRBJ2-5; 7 positions match TRBD1. The tail of the sequence fits TRBJ2-7 better, so the J call may be wrong. As DNA, the CDR3 is TGCGCCAGCCTCGGGACAGCCTACGAGCAGTACTTC. Residues: CASLGTAYEQYF.